Below are 5 T cell receptor beta chains sequenced from a single sample in a study of spatial heterogeneity in lung cancer. TCRdb used MiXCR to reprocess the 5' RACE reads, holding one entry per CDR3 protein. The table records fewer than 1,200 distinct CDR3 sequences, around 45% of them present only once. Described time point: sample taken at primary tumor resection. Whole RNA obtained from tumor, nontumor lung or frozen PBMC underwent sequencing without sorting. The input for sequencing was PBMCs, taken at surgery. The source of these receptors is a male donor with early-stage non-small cell lung cancer.

This clonotype qualifies as medium-sized (0.01 to 0.1%). In a library made to pick up alpha chains, this beta chain is a stray read with a size that means little. The rearrangement links TRBV18 to TRBJ2-5; 7 bases align to TRBD2. The CDR3 length is 18 residues. Germline values: CDR1 KGHSH, CDR2 LQKENI. V was clipped by 0 bases and J by 1 base; unmatched bases: 11. CDR3 sequence (DNA): TGTGCCAGCTCACCACCACTGTGGGACTATATTCGCCAAGAGACCCAGTACTTC. It is translated as CASSPPLWDYIRQETQYF. Filled out from reference TRBV18 and TRBJ2-5, the complete variable domain reads NAGVMQNPRHLVRRRGQEARLRCSPMKGHSHVYWYRQLPEEGLKFMVYLQKENIIDESGMPKERFSAEFPKEGPSILRIQQVVRGDSAAYFCASSPPLWDYIRQETQYFGPGTRLLVL.

About this clonotype itself: The library was designed around alpha chains, so this beta chain is a stray read whose abundance carries little weight. This sequence joins TRBV27 and TRBJ2-7; D not resolved. The CDR3 extends over 15 amino acids. Looked up from germline, CDR1 is MNHEY and CDR2 is SMNVEV (reference sequence). The V end was cut by 5 bases, the J end by 3 bases, with 17 bases between. The chain's CDR3 is CASSPNSSPLYEQYF. The CDR3 DNA is TGTGCCAGCAGTCCCAACTCAAGCCCCCTCTACGAGCAGTACTTC.

This clonotype is large by share. Since it is a stray read in a library aimed at alpha chains, this beta chain has a size that is not meaningful. The rearrangement uses TRBV29-1 and TRBJ2-7; no clear D. V was cut by 6 bases and J by 3 bases, with 15 bases left in between. This CDR3 spans 13 amino acids. Germline assignment: CDR1 SQVTM and CDR2 ANQGSEA. The CDR3 spells CSVWEHLNYEQYF. The CDR3 DNA follows: TGCAGCGTGTGGGAACACTTGAACTACGAGCAGTACTTC.

Details on this clonotype: The library was designed around alpha chains, so this beta chain is a stray read whose abundance carries little weight. The V call is TRBV11-2, the J call TRBJ2-1; 9 nucleotides match TRBD2. This CDR3 spans 15 amino acids. V trimming: 5 bases; J trimming: 6 bases; junction bases outside the gene matches: 8. Germline lookup yields CDR1 SGHAT and CDR2 FQNNGV. CDR3 loop: CASSPPGGLANEQFF. CDR3 sequence (DNA): TGTGCCAGCAGCCCTCCGGGGGGACTAGCCAATGAGCAGTTCTTC.

This clonotype appeared a few times. Since it is a stray read in a library aimed at alpha chains, this beta chain has a size that is not meaningful. The rearrangement joins TRBV6-2 or TRBV6-3 to TRBJ2-1; 8 nucleotides line up with TRBD2. The CDR3 runs to 13 residues. V gave up 8 bases and J gave up 3 bases; unmatched junction bases: 3. The V gene's germline CDR1 is MNHEY and CDR2 SVGEGT. CDR3 protein: CASGSGGYNEQFF. The CDR3 region has the DNA TGTGCCAGCGGGAGCGGGGGCTACAATGAGCAGTTCTTC.